This entry is about one TCR beta chain. The antigen it recognizes is unknown. One base away there is no much larger clone; base qualities are not given. The data stem from a study of T cells in localized non-small cell lung cancer (dated by TCRdb to the early 2020s). As for the study more broadly: The study analyzed T cell repertoires of 200 to 250 early-stage NSCLC patients, comparing tumors and uninvolved tumor-adjacent lungs. The cohort consisted of 236 treatment-naive NSCLC patients whose localized lung tumors had been resected. Of the NSCLC patients, over 120 were male and approximately 110 were female, and the mean age was approximately 69 years.

The paper's findings and limits, for the study overall: Of the top 100 tumor clones, a median of roughly 53 were detected in paired uninvolved adjacent lung; 28 were also among that lung's top 100. Multi-region tumor sequencing was not performed, so intratumor heterogeneity could not be excluded. Longer overall survival was associated with higher T cell density in blood, whereas shorter survival was associated with higher clonality in adjacent lung. Because the study design was exploratory, TCR variables were selected using unadjusted p-values without false-discovery rate correction. Uninvolved tumor-adjacent lung showed the highest T cell clonality, higher than tumor, which suggests more focused antigenic responses in the uninvolved tumor-adjacent lung.

At diagnosis, peripheral blood, uninvolved tumor-adjacent lung and tumor were collected and were preserved as a mix of fresh-frozen and FFPE material. For TCR repertoire profiling, the blood samples were analyzed as peripheral blood mononuclear cells. The immunoSEQ Assay was used to sequence TCR beta CDR3 regions from DNA. Processing in the source paper ran as follows. T cell density was computed as TCR beta template counts normalized to usable DNA estimated by amplifying housekeeping genes. Richness was estimated using the preseqR package, with extrapolation to 400,000 templates for PBMC samples and to 120,000 templates for tissue samples. Clonality was defined by subtracting Pielou's evenness from one. To identify tissue-enriched TCRs, differential abundance testing was run on productive amino-acid clonotypes with a minimum total count of 5 and an alpha of 0.1. The Jaccard Index and the Morisita Overlap Index were used to measure how much the repertoires overlapped between compartments. GLIPH grouped TCR beta CDR3s together with public tetramer-defined viral CDR3s, and a viral motif had to include at least three viral sequences and also show V-gene enrichment. TCRdb took over this immuneACCESS table, retaining in-frame rearrangements with V and J assigned. Such tables are incomplete; in checked studies, under half of the missing clones stem from an unresolved V gene, and the remainder is unexplained. V, J and clone size are those of that table, while D and trimming were read from the DNA. The sample data list tens of thousands of clones, and roughly 84% of these were observed just once. Under 1.5% of the sample rests with the top ten.

V loses 5 bases, J loses 4 bases, and the germline ends lie 11 bases apart. Reading the germline V gene gives CDR1 SQVTM and CDR2 ANQGSEA. Its CDR3 holds 12 amino acids, cysteine through phenylalanine. The entry retains the CDR3 DNA only, 36 bases that are in frame from base 1. Rearrangement joined TRBV29-1 to TRBJ1-2; no D gene is confidently identified. The sequence was collected from a female donor of 60 years or more with stage I lung adenocarcinoma. The sample consisted of peripheral blood, taken before any cancer treatment. The CDR3 region reads CSVRGLGYGYTF. Here is the DNA: TGCAGCGTTCGGGGATTGGGCTATGGCTACACCTTC.